What follows are 27 T cell receptor beta chains derived from one specimen sequenced in a study of cytomegalovirus exposure and HLA in healthy donors. The protocol was immunoSEQ multiplex PCR, while the TCRdb copy is restricted to in-frame clones and leaves out a portion. The sample shows 200,000 or so clones, approximately 82% of them seen only once. The sequencing input was PBMCs. The source of these receptors is a woman between 25 and 40 years old in good health and CMV-seropositive.

The chain employs TRBV30 and TRBJ1-5, with D uncertain. The CDR3 covers 14 residues. From germline, CDR1 is GTSNPN and CDR2 SVGIG (reference sequence). The V gene lost 4 bases and the J gene lost 6 bases, with 16 bases spanning the gap. The CDR3 sequence is CAWNGRGGFQPQHF. In DNA, the CDR3 is TGTGCCTGGAATGGTCGGGGAGGGTTTCAGCCCCAGCATTTT.

The chain recombines TRBV27 with TRBJ1-1; D gene ambiguous. The CDR3 loop spans 14 amino acids. Trimming shortened V by 5 bases and J by 5 bases, and 15 bases separated the two germline ends. CDR1 MNHEY and CDR2 SMNVEV come from the germline V gene (reference sequence). Written as DNA, the CDR3 is TGTGCCAGCAGTACAGCTATCGCGTTGACTGAAGCTTTCTTT. This encodes CASSTAIALTEAFF.

The CDR3 DNA follows: TGTGCCAGCAGCCCCGGACACCCCCAAGAGACCCAGTACTTC. It specifies CASSPGHPQETQYF. This chain connects TRBV11-3 to TRBJ2-5; weak D call: TRBD1 (5 bases). V was clipped by 5 bases and J by 1 base, with 11 bases between them. CDR1 and CDR2 (germline): SGHNT, YENEEA. The CDR3 has 14 residues.

A remark on this clone: Other DNA sequences from this sample encode an identical CDR3 as well. V is TRBV7-8 and J is TRBJ2-5, with D unresolved. The length of the CDR3 is 12 residues. V lost 5 bases to trimming and J lost 2 bases, with 6 bases between them. Germline CDR1 SGHVS, CDR2 FQNEAQ. The CDR3 spells CASSLLQETQYF. The CDR3 DNA follows: TGTGCCAGCAGCCTTTTACAAGAGACCCAGTACTTC.

The chain carries TRBV6-1 and TRBJ2-3; TRBD2 agrees at 11 bases. Trimming at V came to 7 bases and at J to 6 bases, leaving 6 bases not matched to a gene. This CDR3 is built from 14 residues. The germline CDR1 and CDR2 sequences are MNHNS and SASEGT. The CDR3 reads CASIRLAGRDTQYF. In nucleotides, the CDR3 is TGTGCCAGCATCCGACTAGCGGGACGGGATACGCAGTATTTT.

DNA of the CDR3: TGTGCCAGCTCACCACGAGTTACAGGAGTTGCCTACGAGCAGTACTTC. This sequence encodes CASSPRVTGVAYEQYF. V gene TRBV18 combines with J gene TRBJ2-7, with D maybe TRBD1 (5 bases). V was pared by 1 base and J by 2 bases, with 15 bases between. CDR3 length equals 16 residues. Germline-derived CDR1 and CDR2 are KGHSH and LQKENI.

The chain combines TRBV11-2 with TRBJ2-7; D is possibly TRBD2 (5 bases). Germline-derived CDR1 and CDR2 are SGHAT and FQNNGV. The length of the CDR3 is 15 residues. Trimming pared 1 base from V and 0 bases from J, leaving 10 bases between. The CDR3 DNA sequence: TGTGCCAGCAGCTTAGCGGGATCCTCCTCCTACGAGCAGTACTTC. Encoded protein: CASSLAGSSSYEQYF.

The chain recombines TRBV28 with TRBJ1-4; D is perhaps TRBD1 (6 bases). The CDR3 is made up of 15 amino acids. Per germline, CDR1 MDHEN and CDR2 SYDVKM. Trimming left V 1 base short and J 2 bases short, with 8 bases between. CDR3 loop: CASSLYRETNEKLFF. CDR3 DNA sequence: TGTGCCAGCAGTTTATACAGGGAGACTAATGAAAAACTGTTTTTT.

The chain couples TRBV28 to TRBJ2-3; 8 positions agree with TRBD2. CDR1 is MDHEN, CDR2 SYDVKM, per germline. With V trimmed by 6 bases and J by 8 bases, 13 bases remained unmatched. CDR3 length: 15 amino acids. In DNA, the CDR3 is TGTGCCAGCAGCATATCTTTCTCCGGGACTAGTACGCAGTATTTT. Protein: CASSISFSGTSTQYF.

This clone appeared once. J is TRBJ2-7 and V is TRBV9; D remains ambiguous. Trimming took off 4 bases at V and 6 bases at J, with 20 bases between the two ends. This CDR3 is built from 15 residues. Germline V lookup: CDR1 SGDLS, CDR2 YYNGEE. The CDR3 nucleotides are TGTGCCAGCAGCACAGACATGGGTGCGCTGGGCGAGCAGTACTTC. This translates into CASSTDMGALGEQYF. Drawing the rest from reference TRBV9 and TRBJ2-7, the complete variable domain is DSGVTQTPKHLITATGQRVTLRCSPRSGDLSVYWYQQSLDQGLQFLIQYYNGEERAKGNILERFSAQQFPDLHSELNLSSLELGDSALYFCASSTDMGALGEQYFGPGTRLTVT.

This chain links TRBV2 with TRBJ1-2; TRBD1 matches at 7 bases. Trimming took 0 bases from V and 4 from J; bases not matched to a gene: 2. CDR3 size: 14 residues. Germline V lookup: CDR1 SNHLY, CDR2 FYNNEI. CDR3 nucleotide sequence: TGTGCCAGCAGTGAAGCTGGGACAGCCTATGGCTACACCTTC. Its translation: CASSEAGTAYGYTF.

CDR3 coding DNA: TGTGCCAGCACTCGATCGACAGGGTTGGGTGAAAAACTGTTTTTT. Translation gives CASTRSTGLGEKLFF. The chain employs TRBV6-6 and TRBJ1-4; 7 bases line up with TRBD1. CDR1 is MNHNY and CDR2 is SVGAGI in the germline V gene (reference sequence). CDR3 size: 15 residues. Trimming removed 7 bases from V and 7 bases from J; junction bases left unmatched: 12.

The V call is TRBV30, the J call TRBJ1-1; D gene ambiguous. Germline V CDR1 and CDR2: GTSNPN, SVGIG (reference sequence). This CDR3 has 11 residues. Trimming removed 3 bases from V and 2 bases from J, with 4 bases in between. CDR3 nucleotides: TGTGCCTGGAGGGCAAACACTGAAGCTTTCTTT. Translation gives CAWRANTEAFF.

This chain joins TRBV19 and TRBJ1-1; 7 nucleotides line up with TRBD1. The CDR3 totals 14 residues. The J segment lost 1 base and the V segment lost 4 bases, leaving 3 bases of the junction unmatched. CDR1 and CDR2 (germline): LNHDA, SQIVND (reference sequence). CDR3 nucleotides: TGTGCCAGTAGTAACGGACAGGCGAACACTGAAGCTTTCTTT. This encodes CASSNGQANTEAFF.

The chain is built from TRBV5-1 and TRBJ1-4, with 7 bases lining up with TRBD1. This CDR3 is 14 amino acids long. With V trimmed by 0 bases and J by 6 bases, 2 bases remained unmatched. Germline CDR1 is SGHRS and CDR2 is YFSETQ. CDR3 protein: CASSLVRGDEKLFF. The CDR3 DNA is TGCGCCAGCAGCTTGGTCAGGGGGGATGAAAAACTGTTTTTT. The entire variable domain, with the rest obtained from reference TRBV5-1 and TRBJ1-4, is as follows: KAGVTQTPRYLIKTRGQQVTLSCSPISGHRSVSWYQQTPGQGLQFLFEYFSETQRNKGNFPGRFSGRQFSNSRSEMNVSTLELGDSALYLCASSLVRGDEKLFFGSGTQLSVL.

The rearrangement joins TRBV27 to TRBJ2-7, with TRBD1 matching 7 bases. CDR3 length: 14 residues. CDR1 MNHEY and CDR2 SMNVEV come from the germline V gene (reference sequence). V was clipped by 5 bases and J by 0 bases; unmatched bases: 4. CDR3 region: CASSGQVNSYEQYF. For the CDR3, the DNA is TGTGCCAGCAGTGGACAGGTAAACTCCTACGAGCAGTACTTC.

This sequence joins TRBV7-8 and TRBJ1-2, with unresolved D. Between the trimmed V and J ends, which lost 2 bases and 2 bases, there was a span of 15 bases. CDR3 size: 16 residues. The germline V gene has CDR1 SGHVS and CDR2 FQNEAQ. The CDR3 spells CASSLIPQTGNYGYTF. The CDR3 DNA sequence: TGTGCCAGCAGCTTAATCCCCCAGACGGGAAACTATGGCTACACCTTC.

The V call is TRBV6-6, the J call TRBJ1-1; D remains ambiguous. This CDR3 has 11 residues. V was shortened by 2 bases and J by 10 bases, with 8 bases between the two germline ends. The germline V gene has CDR1 MNHNY and CDR2 SVGAGI (reference sequence). The CDR3 loop reads CASSYGRGAFF. The CDR3 coding sequence is TGTGCCAGCAGTTACGGCCGGGGAGCTTTCTTT.

This chain joins TRBV5-1 and TRBJ1-4; D may be TRBD1 (5 bases). The germline V gene encodes CDR1 SGHRS and CDR2 YFSETQ. The CDR3 is 15 amino acids. The ends were cut back, 4 bases at V and 8 bases at J, with 18 bases in the middle. DNA for the CDR3: TGCGCCAGCAGCGAGCCTGGGGCCCTTGGGGAAAAACTGTTTTTT. Translated: CASSEPGALGEKLFF.

The J gene is TRBJ2-7, the V gene TRBV7-9; 16 bases match TRBD2. V gave up 4 bases and J gave up 4 bases; unmatched junction bases: 7. The CDR3 loop spans 17 amino acids. Germline V gives CDR1 SEHNR, CDR2 FQNEAQ (reference sequence). The chain's CDR3 is CASSWGLAGGKGYEQYF. The CDR3 coding sequence is TGTGCCAGCAGCTGGGGACTAGCGGGAGGGAAGGGATACGAGCAGTACTTC. Full variable domain (missing parts from reference TRBV7-9 and TRBJ2-7): DTGVSQNPRHKITKRGQNVTFRCDPISEHNRLYWYRQTLGQGPEFLTYFQNEAQLEKSRLLSDRFSAERPKGSFSTLEIQRTEQGDSAMYLCASSWGLAGGKGYEQYFGPGTRLTVT.

The chain combines TRBV19 with TRBJ1-5; D possibly corresponds to TRBD1 (6 bases). Germline V CDR1 and CDR2: LNHDA, SQIVND (reference sequence). Trimming pared 5 bases from V and 4 bases from J, leaving 9 bases between. This CDR3 is 13 amino acids long. CDR3 residues: CASSLGQNQPQHF. CDR3 DNA sequence: TGTGCCAGTAGTCTCGGACAGAATCAGCCCCAGCATTTT.

This chain links TRBV6-1 with TRBJ2-7, with 10 bases lining up with TRBD1. Germline V gene sequence: CDR1 MNHNS, CDR2 SASEGT. CDR3 size: 13 residues. Trimming removed 7 bases from V and 4 bases from J; junction bases left unmatched: 4. In DNA, the CDR3 is TGTGCCAGCATCCGACAGGGGGCATACGAGCAGTACTTC. Translating gives CASIRQGAYEQYF.

The chain joins TRBV9 to TRBJ2-5, with a weak D call TRBD2 (5 bases). The CDR3 is made up of 15 amino acids. Germline V CDR1 and CDR2: SGDLS, YYNGEE. Trimming pared 0 bases from V and 4 bases from J, leaving 13 bases between. The CDR3 DNA reads TGTGCCAGCAGCGTAGTAGGAGCGGAAGTAGAGACCCAGTACTTC. This gives the protein CASSVVGAEVETQYF.

The chain has TRBV7-9 and TRBJ1-4; 9 positions agree with TRBD1. V was pared by 5 bases and J by 8 bases, with 9 bases of the junction left unmatched. The CDR3 length is 15 residues. CDR1 is SEHNR, CDR2 FQNEAQ, per germline (reference sequence). The CDR3 coding sequence is TGTGCCAGCAGCCCCCGGGACAGGGAACCCGAAAAACTGTTTTTT. As protein: CASSPRDREPEKLFF. The whole variable domain, filled in from reference TRBV7-9 and TRBJ1-4, reads DTGVSQNPRHKITKRGQNVTFRCDPISEHNRLYWYRQTLGQGPEFLTYFQNEAQLEKSRLLSDRFSAERPKGSFSTLEIQRTEQGDSAMYLCASSPRDREPEKLFFGSGTQLSVL.

The chain links TRBV5-1 to TRBJ2-7; TRBD2 matches at 10 bases. The CDR3 has 16 residues. V lost 3 bases, J lost 0 bases, and 6 bases stayed unmatched. Germline V CDR1 and CDR2: SGHRS, YFSETQ. In DNA form, the CDR3 reads TGCGCCAGCAGCTGGACTAGCGGCCGGTCCTCCTACGAGCAGTACTTC. It encodes CASSWTSGRSSYEQYF.

CDR3 coding DNA: TGTGCCAGCAGTTTGCGGGACGGCAGCTCCTACGAGCAGTACTTC. This codes for CASSLRDGSSYEQYF. The J gene is TRBJ2-7, the V gene TRBV27; D is perhaps TRBD2 (6 bases). The germline V and J ends were trimmed by 3 bases and 0 bases, with 12 bases remaining between them. Germline loops: CDR1 MNHEY, CDR2 SMNVEV (reference sequence). This CDR3 spans 15 amino acids.

The V gene is TRBV7-8, the J gene TRBJ2-7; perhaps TRBD2 as D (6 bases). Germline V gives CDR1 SGHVS, CDR2 FQNEAQ. V was shortened by 5 bases and J by 5 bases, with 16 bases between the two germline ends. The CDR3 contains 14 residues. The CDR3 loop reads CASSPSSGENEQYF. The CDR3 DNA reads TGTGCCAGCAGCCCCAGTTCGGGAGAGAACGAGCAGTACTTC.